These 5 T cell receptor beta chains were sequenced from one sample in a study of T cells in localized non-small cell lung cancer (dated by TCRdb to the early 2020s). The library was made by the immunoSEQ multiplex PCR assay. The immuneACCESS repertoire file appears here via TCRdb, limited to in-frame rearrangements. These files lack a portion of the clones; in checked studies, under half of the deficit traces to unresolved V genes, and the cause of the others is not known. The sample yields tens of thousands of clones; 88% were counted once. The ten largest clones take up roughly 2.5% of the sample. The material sequenced was peripheral blood, taken before any cancer treatment. Receptors originate from a woman between 35 and 70 years old with stage I lung adenocarcinoma.

The genes are TRBV5-1 and TRBJ2-3, with D possibly TRBD2 on 5 matching bases. The CDR3 length is 16 residues. V shed 5 bases and J shed 6 bases, with 22 bases lying between them. The germline CDR1 and CDR2 sequences are SGHRS and YFSETQ. For the CDR3, the DNA is TGCGCCAGCAGGAGATCTACAGCGACCGGGAAGGATACGCAGTATTTT. Amino acids: CASRRSTATGKDTQYF.

V is TRBV6-6 and J is TRBJ2-1; no reliable D call. Germline-derived CDR1 and CDR2 are MNHNY and SVGAGI (reference sequence). V lost 1 base and J 5 bases, leaving 9 bases between the germline ends. The CDR3 loop spans 14 amino acids. The chain's CDR3 is CASSYYGRNNEQFF. CDR3 DNA sequence: TGTGCCAGCAGTTACTACGGACGGAACAATGAGCAGTTCTTC.

The chain carries TRBV7-9 and TRBJ1-1; D not resolved. CDR1 SEHNR and CDR2 FQNEAQ come from the germline V gene (reference sequence). This CDR3 comprises 11 residues. Trimming stripped 5 bases from V and 8 bases from J, with 9 bases between. The CDR3 region has the DNA TGTGCCAGCAGCCCATTGGCAGAAGCTTTCTTT. This sequence encodes CASSPLAEAFF.

The chain uses TRBV18 and TRBJ1-5, with TRBD1 identical over 11 bases. The V and J ends lost 3 bases and 0 bases, in that order; junction bases with no gene match: 4. The CDR3 totals 17 residues. The germline CDR1 and CDR2 sequences are KGHSH and LQKENI. The CDR3 loop is CASSPGTGGYSNQPQHF. The CDR3 nucleotides read TGTGCCAGCTCACCGGGGACAGGGGGTTATAGCAATCAGCCCCAGCATTTT. Full variable domain (rest looked up from reference TRBV18 and TRBJ1-5): NAGVMQNPRHLVRRRGQEARLRCSPMKGHSHVYWYRQLPEEGLKFMVYLQKENIIDESGMPKERFSAEFPKEGPSILRIQQVVRGDSAAYFCASSPGTGGYSNQPQHFGDGTRLSIL.

V is TRBV11-2 and J is TRBJ1-1, with D unclear. Germline CDR1 is SGHAT and CDR2 is FQNNGV. The CDR3 runs to 14 residues. With 5 bases removed from V and 0 bases from J, the gap between germline ends came to 10 bases. CDR3 loop: CASSDNRVNTEAFF. CDR3 nucleotide sequence: TGTGCCAGCAGCGACAACCGGGTGAACACTGAAGCTTTCTTT. Drawing the rest from reference TRBV11-2 and TRBJ1-1, the complete variable domain is EAGVAQSPRYKIIEKRQSVAFWCNPISGHATLYWYQQILGQGPKLLIQFQNNGVVDDSQLPKDRFSAERLKGVDSTLKIQPAKLEDSAVYLCASSDNRVNTEAFFGQGTRLTVV.